A single sample gave rise to the 22 T cell receptor beta chains below, sequenced in a study of identical twins. TCRdb fed the 5' RACE reads into MiXCR, producing one record per CDR3 protein. The sample carries some 97,000 distinct CDR3 sequences, under 6.5% recorded once. Sample: memory T cells sorted from blood. These receptors all come from a woman in her fifties or sixties in good health.

Details on this clonotype: This clone may be a read error of a much larger clone one base away. The V gene is TRBV12-3 or TRBV12-4, the J gene TRBJ1-2; possibly TRBD1 for D (6 bases). The CDR3 runs 15 residues. The CDR3 is CASSPGGDQLYGYPF. CDR3 nucleotide sequence: TGTGCCAGCAGCCCCGGGGGCGACCAACTCTATGGCTACCCCTTC.

This clonotype was seen at least ten times. The CDR3 sequence: CASGGRLPYEQYF. The CDR3 DNA is TGTGCCAGCGGGGGCCGACTACCCTACGAGCAGTACTTC. The J gene is TRBJ2-7, the V gene TRBV5-4, with a weak D call TRBD1 (6 bases). Germline CDR1 and CDR2: SGHNT and YYREEE (reference sequence). The CDR3 sequence is 13 residues long. The ends were cut back, 7 bases at V and 2 bases at J, with 13 bases in the middle.

Only one count was recorded for this clonotype. The chain combines TRBV20-1 with TRBJ1-3; D gene uncertain. V dropped 6 bases and J dropped 0 bases, with 12 bases sitting between them. The CDR3 consists of 14 residues. The germline CDR1 and CDR2 sequences are DFQATT and SNEGSKA (reference sequence). The CDR3: CSAIELSSGNTIYF. The DNA for the CDR3 is TGCAGTGCCATCGAACTGAGCTCTGGAAACACCATATATTTT.

This clonotype was detected ten times or more. The J gene is TRBJ2-3, the V gene TRBV7-2; D is undetermined. CDR1 and CDR2 (germline): SGHTA, FQGNSA. The germline V and J ends were trimmed by 2 bases and 2 bases, with 8 bases remaining between them. The CDR3 covers 14 residues. CDR3 residues: CASSLTTVTDTQYF. The CDR3 bases are TGTGCCAGCAGCTTAACGACGGTCACAGATACGCAGTATTTT.

There are many counts of this clonotype. V gene TRBV24-1 combines with J gene TRBJ2-1, with D perhaps TRBD1 (6 bases). The CDR3 totals 18 residues. CDR1 is KGHDR and CDR2 is SFDVKD in the germline V gene. V was clipped by 4 bases and J by 5 bases, with 23 bases between them. The CDR3 DNA is TGTGCCACCAGTGAGCCTGGGGCCGGGACAAGTAATGACAATGAGCAGTTCTTC. Protein sequence: CATSEPGAGTSNDNEQFF.

Ten or more counts support this clonotype. J is TRBJ1-1 and V is TRBV6-5; 9 bases match TRBD1. The germline CDR1 and CDR2 sequences are MNHEY and SVGAGI. The CDR3 is 12 amino acids. Germline trimming cut 6 bases from V and 6 bases from J; bases unmatched to any gene: 2. The CDR3: CASRRTGAEAFF. For the CDR3, the DNA is TGTGCCAGCAGGAGGACAGGGGCTGAAGCTTTCTTT.

A few counts support this clonotype. V gene TRBV2 combines with J gene TRBJ2-1, with D unresolved. The CDR3 is 13 residues long. The ends were cut back, 1 base at V and 6 bases at J, with 7 bases in the middle. Per germline, CDR1 SNHLY and CDR2 FYNNEI. CDR3: CASSEGAPNEQFF. The DNA of the CDR3 is TGTGCCAGCAGTGAAGGCGCCCCCAATGAGCAGTTCTTC.

The sample holds many counts of this clonotype. V gene TRBV20-1 combines with J gene TRBJ1-5; 12 positions agree with TRBD1. V dropped 5 bases and J dropped 3; count of bases not matched to a gene: 5. Germline V lookup: CDR1 DFQATT, CDR2 SNEGSKA (reference sequence). The CDR3 extends over 15 amino acids. The CDR3 nucleotides are TGCAGTGCTGGGGGACAGGGGGCTGACAATCAGCCCCAGCATTTT. Translation gives CSAGGQGADNQPQHF.

CDR3 amino acids: CASRGIGGQPQHF. CDR3 DNA sequence: TGTGCCAGCAGAGGAATAGGGGGACAGCCCCAGCATTTT. The chain couples TRBV6-1 to TRBJ1-5, with a possible D match to TRBD1 (6 bases). Trimming left V 6 bases short and J 7 bases short, with 13 bases between. The CDR3 length is 13 residues. CDR1 and CDR2 from the germline V gene are MNHNS and SASEGT.

This chain connects TRBV25-1 to TRBJ1-4, with 8 bases aligning to TRBD1. The CDR3 covers 14 residues. V gave up 5 bases and J gave up 3 bases; unmatched junction bases: 2. Germline V gene data show CDR1 as MGHDK and CDR2 as SYGVNS. Written as DNA, the CDR3 is TGTGCCAGCAGTAAACAGGGGGCTAATGAAAAACTGTTTTTT. Translation: CASSKQGANEKLFF.

This clonotype showed up many times. The J gene is TRBJ2-1, the V gene TRBV12-3 or TRBV12-4, with 7 bases fitting TRBD2. The CDR3 consists of 14 residues. J lost 3 bases, V lost 8 bases, and 7 bases had no gene match. The CDR3 reads CASHGSGDYNEQFF. CDR3 in DNA: TGTGCCAGCCACGGGAGCGGGGACTACAATGAGCAGTTCTTC.

This clonotype was recorded many times. This chain uses TRBV27 with TRBJ2-5; 8 positions match TRBD1. CDR1 is MNHEY and CDR2 is SMNVEV in the germline V gene (reference sequence). This CDR3 spans 14 amino acids. The V segment lost 2 bases and the J segment 5 bases; nucleotides outside the gene matches: 4. CDR3 protein: CASSLTGTGETQYF. In nucleotides, the CDR3 is TGTGCCAGCAGTTTAACTGGGACAGGCGAGACCCAGTACTTC.

The chain combines TRBV18 with TRBJ2-4; possibly TRBD1 for D (5 bases). CDR1 and CDR2 (germline): KGHSH, LQKENI. The CDR3 is made up of 14 amino acids. V lost 4 bases and J 0 bases, leaving 7 bases between the germline ends. The CDR3 coding sequence is TGTGCCAGCTCACGGGGCGAAGCCAAAAACATTCAGTACTTC. This encodes CASSRGEAKNIQYF.

The chain carries TRBV20-1 and TRBJ1-5, with a weak D call TRBD1 (6 bases). Trimming left V 5 bases short and J 5 bases short, with 22 bases between. The V gene's germline CDR1 is DFQATT and CDR2 SNEGSKA (reference sequence). The CDR3 has 16 amino acids. The CDR3 spells CSASDVKGQQDQPQHF. CDR3 nucleotides: TGCAGTGCTTCTGATGTGAAAGGACAGCAGGATCAGCCCCAGCATTTT.

This sequence joins TRBV5-6 and TRBJ2-1; no firm D call. Germline CDR1 is SGHDT and CDR2 is YYEEEE. This CDR3 spans 17 amino acids. V lost 2 bases and J 0 bases, leaving 15 bases between the germline ends. The CDR3 DNA follows: TGTGCCAGCAGCTTCCGACCATTCCTTAGCTCCTACAATGAGCAGTTCTTC. It translates to CASSFRPFLSSYNEQFF.

Ten or more counts support this clonotype. This chain connects TRBV9 to TRBJ2-7, with 7 bases that match TRBD1. From germline, CDR1 is SGDLS and CDR2 YYNGEE. V shed 1 base, J shed 5 bases, and the junction held 6 bases outside the gene matches. The CDR3 totals 14 residues. CDR3: CASSVRTGEHEQYF. The CDR3 DNA sequence: TGTGCCAGCAGCGTACGAACAGGGGAACACGAGCAGTACTTC.

Ten or more counts support this clonotype. The V gene is TRBV7-2, the J gene TRBJ2-5, with a tentative D call TRBD2 (6 bases). The CDR3 has 16 residues. CDR1 and CDR2 from the germline V gene are SGHTA and FQGNSA. Trimming cost V 1 base and J 2 bases, with 14 bases left between them. CDR3 amino acids: CASSLVRRGPQETQYF. The CDR3 bases are TGTGCCAGCAGCTTAGTCAGGAGGGGTCCACAAGAGACCCAGTACTTC.

This clonotype was counted at least ten times. V usage is TRBV6-1 and J usage is TRBJ1-5; possibly TRBD1 for D (5 bases). V was trimmed by 2 bases and J by 9 bases, leaving 11 bases between them. Germline CDR1 and CDR2: MNHNS and SASEGT. CDR3 length: 13 residues. The CDR3 here is CASSESYGGPQHF. The CDR3 nucleotides read TGTGCCAGCAGTGAAAGCTATGGGGGGCCCCAGCATTTT.

On this clonotype itself: At one of its ends the junction is not consistent with the germline gene, which may arise from a read error. The chain combines TRBV4-1 with TRBJ2-5; weak D call: TRBD1 (6 bases). From germline, CDR1 is MGHRA and CDR2 YSYEKL. CDR3 size: 16 residues. The CDR3 DNA is TGCGCCAGGAGCCAAGATGGGGACATTCGCAAAGAGACCCAGTACTTC. Translating gives CARSQDGDIRKETQYF.

This clonotype was counted ten times or more. The chain links TRBV11-1 to TRBJ1-1; TRBD1 matches at 7 bases. Per germline, CDR1 SGHAT and CDR2 FQDESV (reference sequence). Unmatched junction bases numbered 14, after V lost 4 bases and J lost 3 bases. This CDR3 is 17 amino acids long. The CDR3 bases are TGTGCCAGCAGCTCCCTAGGACAGGCCCTAGAGGACACTGAAGCTTTCTTT. Amino acids: CASSSLGQALEDTEAFF.

This clonotype was counted at least ten times. This chain connects TRBV5-6 to TRBJ2-1, with 10 bases lining up with TRBD2. The germline V gene encodes CDR1 SGHDT and CDR2 YYEEEE. V trimming: 4 bases; J trimming: 5 bases; junction bases outside the gene matches: 9. This CDR3 is 16 amino acids long. The chain's CDR3 is CASSITQREGNNEQFF. The CDR3, as DNA: TGTGCCAGCAGCATAACCCAGCGGGAGGGAAACAATGAGCAGTTCTTC.

The gene calls are TRBV20-1 and TRBJ2-5; 7 bases fit TRBD1. Germline-derived CDR1 and CDR2 are DFQATT and SNEGSKA (reference sequence). V dropped 0 bases and J dropped 4; count of bases not matched to a gene: 11. The CDR3 runs to 16 residues. The DNA for the CDR3 is TGCAGTGCTAGAGATCCAAGACAGGGAAGGGTAGAGACCCAGTACTTC. This sequence encodes CSARDPRQGRVETQYF.